This T cell receptor (beta chain) was captured by sequencing in a study of blood T cell repertoires in COVID-19. Study overall: The cDNA or gDNA used as material had been derived from T cells, B-cell-depleted T cells, or PBMCs.

Original processing methods: From reference gene primer amplification, estimates of nucleated cell counts were derived. Method: immunoSEQ multiplex PCR; TCRdb's copy keeps in-frame clones and lacks some. The V and J calls and clone size are taken from that table; D and trimming were inferred from the DNA. The sample includes about 210,000 clones, about 82% of them seen just once. CDR3 length equals 15 residues. The germline V gene has CDR1 SGHNT and CDR2 YYREEE (reference sequence). J gave up 6 bases and V 0 bases, and 8 bases lay outside the gene matches. The specimen sequenced was peripheral blood. This receptor was identified in a woman between 65 and 79 years old with COVID-19, enrolled during active disease. V and J are TRBV5-4 and TRBJ1-2; 7 bases agree with TRBD1. DNA for the CDR3: TGTGCCAGCAGCTTGGATAGGGGGCGGCTAGATGGCTACACCTTC. Amino acids: CASSLDRGRLDGYTF.